This T cell receptor (beta chain) was captured in a study of T cell repertoires in cytomegalovirus infection. Study-level background: Matching HLA type, along with CMV infection, was indicated by public TCR beta signatures. Study conclusions and caveats: The study found HLA-C-restricted CMV-specific TCR beta clonotypes dominating the ex vivo response. Cumulated frequencies of public TCR beta families served to identify carriers of CMV plus the relevant HLA.

TCRdb reanalysed the reads using MiXCR and keeps one entry per CDR3 protein. The profile shows more than 150,000 distinct CDR3 sequences, approximately 19% of them singletons. To note about this clonotype: The antigen is unknown.

Deletions cut 7 bases from V and 2 bases from J, with 15 bases between. CDR1 is LGHDT and CDR2 is YNNKEL in the germline V gene (reference sequence). The CDR3 consists of 14 residues. This chain joins TRBV3-1 and TRBJ2-7; no definite D call. The sample taken for sequencing was PBMCs. This sequence originates from a human donor in good health (CMV status not recorded). Some clones in this sample may be carry-over from other donors' samples. The CDR3, as DNA: TGTGCCAGCAAGGGTTCGGCATTTACCTACGAGCAGTACTTC. It translates to CASKGSAFTYEQYF.